This note documents a single T cell receptor (beta chain) sequence. The sample belongs to a study of T cell changes during pregnancy in multiple sclerosis. Deletions cut 1 base from V and 0 bases from J, with 12 bases between. This CDR3 is 17 amino acids long. Per the germline V gene, CDR1 is LGHNA and CDR2 is YSLEER. Sequenced by immunoSEQ multiplex PCR; TCRdb stores in-frame clones only, minus some. The repertoire has some 44,000 clones, around 90% of them found once; the top ten carry 0.4% to 0.55%. Sample: CD4+ T cells from peripheral blood mononuclear cells, taken in the third trimester of pregnancy. J is TRBJ2-2 and V is TRBV4-3; D is undetermined. The TCR comes from a female donor with multiple sclerosis, enrolled in a pregnancy study. CDR3 sequence: CASSQARGTANTGELFF. DNA of the CDR3: TGCGCCAGCAGCCAAGCTAGAGGAACTGCGAACACCGGGGAGCTGTTTTTT.